This TCR beta chain was sequenced in a study of cytomegalovirus exposure and HLA in healthy donors (dated by TCRdb to the late 2010s). About the investigation overall: According to an earlier analysis of a few hundred of the donors, about 180 million T cells yielded roughly 110 million unique TCR beta sequences and 276 Gb of sequence data. A later analysis re-analyzed previously published TCR beta repertoires from approximately 670 donors and added high-resolution HLA genotyping to study TCR occurrence patterns. Typing coverage varied by locus: about 620-630 donors for A, B, C, DRB1 and DQB1; roughly 560 for DQA1; some 610 for DPA1; fewer than 480 for DPB1. On average, 235,054 unique TCR beta nucleotide sequences were sequenced per donor among 350 to 400 genotyped donors of the cohort, with 15% to 20% of those sequences being non-productive. All discovery cohort repertoires had been generated on a single sequencing platform. An earlier analysis of about 600 of the donors used high-throughput TCR beta sequencing to judge whether each TCR beta V gene segment behaved as functional or pseudogenic. Four to six DR-DQ haplotypes were handled as single units for association and clustering because linkage in the cohort was strong. In a later genetic analysis, genome-wide SNP genotypes for about three fifths of the roughly 670 donors were used, and that subset was treated as a discovery cohort. An early release that covered 640 HLA-typed donors contained around 300 gigabases of sequencing data and about 84 million unique TCR sequences. The aim of the study was to test whether cataloging public T cell receptors could identify signatures of past pathogen exposure. Along with the roughly 710-subject first cohort, a separate validation cohort of about 110 different subjects was used. Rather than using new phenotypic data, the later analysis identified candidate immune exposures from TCR beta sequences and from how often those sequences occurred across donors. Of the roughly 400 genotyped donors, 75% to 85% were placed in the genetic ancestry cluster associated with self-reported Caucasian donors. Using immunosequencing, the study profiled T cell repertoires from fewer than 700 subjects and related those repertoires to cytomegalovirus serostatus. To predict cytomegalovirus infection status, the study combined high-throughput TCR immunosequencing, statistical association of individual TCRs with disease status, and machine learning. HLA typing covered class I and class II loci at four-digit resolution. Alongside the repertoire data, information on donor age, sex, ethnicity and CMV serostatus was compiled.

A note on this clone: The clone's antigen remains unknown. Nothing much larger sits one base from this clone, and base qualities are not available.

Library prep was done by the immunoSEQ multiplex PCR assay. For the multiplex PCR, a mixture combining 60 forward primers for TCR Vbeta segments and 13 reverse primers for TCR Jbeta segments was used. The CDR3 region of rearranged TCR beta genes was amplified from genomic DNA with a multiplex PCR assay. The Illumina HiSeq System was used to sequence the amplified TCR beta libraries as 87-base-pair reads. In the source study's methods: In a later analysis, around 80 million unique TCR beta chains were counted across the approximately 670 repertoires, and roughly 11 million of these chains were shared by at least two donors. Raw reads were error-corrected and collapsed into unique sequences with a nearest-neighbor algorithm that merged closely related sequences to remove PCR and sequencing errors. Alignment of CDR3 sequences to IMGT reference sequences was used to assign V, D and J gene segments. For a sequence to be retained, at least a six-nucleotide match to both a V gene segment and a J gene segment was required. Rearrangements were classified as productive when the CDR3 lacked stop codons and remained in frame with V and J, and all other rearrangements were classified as non-productive. Following IMGT convention, CDR3 was defined as the stretch from the second conserved V-encoded cysteine to the conserved J-encoded phenylalanine. In an earlier analysis of 550 to 650 of the donors, sequences lacking an unambiguous match to a single V gene segment were excluded. An earlier analysis of fewer than 650 of the donors classified V segments as functional when productive rearrangements were above 56.7% and as segregating when the standard deviation between donors was above 5%. To diagnose cytomegalovirus status from the catalog of TCR beta chain sequences, a statistical classification framework was built. A later analysis assigned V and J genes by comparing TCR nucleotide sequences with IMGT/GENE-DB human TR gene sequences. Using the TCRdist pipeline, a later analysis assigned CDR3 sequences along with most-parsimonious VDJ recombination scenarios. In a later analysis, each TCR beta chain was defined by its CDR3 amino acid sequence together with its V-gene family, and reads without a unique V-gene family were excluded. To address suspected cross-contamination and a sequencing artifact, a later analysis removed some 620 highly shared, low-generation-probability nucleotide sequences. For each public chain, a later analysis derived a clonal expansion index from normalized ranks of inferred template counts within each repertoire. A later analysis computed generation probabilities with a VDJ recombination model fitted to out-of-frame rearrangements, and checked the results against IGoR. Hypergeometric tests were used in a later analysis to score TCR-TCR, TCR-HLA and TCR-CMV co-occurrence, with a repertoire-size bias correction applied to the TCR pairs. In a later analysis, false discovery rates were estimated by permuting HLA or CMV assignments 20 times. In a later analysis, co-occurring TCRs were grouped using DBSCAN, and TCRdist sequence similarity was added for clustering within HLA-allele-positive subsets. Co-occurrence clustering excluded repertoires with fewer than 30,000 or more than 120,000 public chains, plus five with anomalous nucleotide sharing. The table was pulled from immuneACCESS by TCRdb, which kept in-frame rearrangements only. Such tables lose some clones; where checked, under half of the loss comes from unresolved V genes, and the rest has no known cause. V, J and clone size were drawn from that table, and D and trimming were deduced from the DNA. Recorded for this sample are about 100,000 clones; approximately 76% of them occurred a single time. The ten top clones hold under 20% of the sample.

V sheds 0 bases and J sheds 4 bases, leaving 16 bases between their ends. According to the germline V gene, CDR1 reads SGHRS and CDR2 reads YFSETQ. Including the terminal cysteine and phenylalanine, the CDR3 comprises 16 residues. Only CDR3 DNA remains: 48 bases, in frame from the first base. Broad study findings and their caveats: Linkage disequilibrium might explain the correlated functional status among segregating V segments, but an unknown experimental factor could not be excluded. In both the original and validation cohorts, the classifier was reported to diagnose cytomegalovirus status with high specificity and sensitivity. In a later analysis, several top co-occurrence clusters were reported to appear linked to parvovirus B19, influenza, CMV and Epstein-Barr virus. Assigning TCR associations to individual alleles was difficult when HLA alleles, especially DR and DQ, strongly co-occurred. In vitro tests confirmed that a few of the cytomegalovirus-associated TCR beta chains recognize cytomegalovirus antigens. In a later analysis, the rate of TCR association differed among HLA loci, with DRB1 alleles having the most associated TCRs and HLA-C alleles having the fewest. Most TCR sequences were observed very rarely across donors, whereas some public TCRs were present in many individuals. HLA typing was unavailable for some donors at each locus, so association tests used only the typed subset. According to the authors, the approach could potentially be generalized to other disease states and immunological phenotypes. The earlier analysis of around 600 of the donors excluded roughly 17 rarely observed V segments, including chromosome 9 orphons, because counts were too low. The sequencing pipeline was judged likely to have produced a cluster of highly shared sequence variants as a technical artifact. Most CMV-associated TCR beta chains appeared to be HLA-restricted in a later analysis, and the HLA associations seemed to be driven largely by CMV exposure. The study listed approximately 160 TCR beta chains as associated with cytomegalovirus. In a later analysis, HLA-associated TCR beta chains showed more clonal expansion and lower generation probabilities than non-associated chains that were equally common. This cohort had only TCR beta chains sequenced, and the lack of alpha or paired-chain data limited which features could be detected. For the cohort, immune exposure information was limited to CMV serostatus. Broadly in line with IMGT annotations, most TCR beta V segments showed up in productive rearrangements about 87% or about 30% of the time in an earlier analysis of around 550 of the donors. Specific HLA alleles were associated with more than 15,000 TCR beta sequences at a false discovery rate of 0.05 in a later analysis. V-gene and J-gene trimming of TCR beta chains was associated with a missense DCLRE1C variant in a later genetic analysis, and the association was replicated in an independent cohort. A further reported finding was that TCR beta sequences accurately predicted the HLA-A and HLA-B alleles for most subjects in the first cohort. Compared with the 666-donor mean, donors in an Asian-associated ancestry cluster had fewer N-insertions in productive TCRs, according to a later genetic analysis. Because the 87-base-pair reads could not distinguish some IMGT-functional V segments, including TRBV6-2 and TRBV6-3, those segments were excluded. Sequencing depth was assumed to be roughly uniform across donors in the presence/absence analyses, though that assumption may not hold.

The cohort comprised fewer than 750 healthy bone marrow donors. Cohort members were all nominally healthy when sampled, although unrecorded immune exposures were likely present. The donor was CMV seropositive and belonged to the group of over 250 seropositive cohort members. Each donor provided a peripheral blood sample, and peripheral blood mononuclear cells were used for TCR beta sequencing. The Qiagen DNeasy Blood Extraction Kit was used to extract genomic DNA from the blood cell samples. The sequenced material came from PBMCs. This receptor was obtained from a woman aged 60-75 years in good health and CMV-seropositive. The receptor chain draws on TRBV5-1 and TRBJ1-2; TRBD1 is perhaps the D gene, given 5 matching bases. The nucleotide sequence is TGCGCCAGCAGCTTGGCGGGGAGGGGATCCGTCTATGGCTACACCTTC. Translated, it gives CASSLAGRGSVYGYTF.